The T cell receptor beta chain described here comes from a study of T-cell reconstitution after alpha-beta-depleted transplantation in children. Study findings and constraints: Surviving recipient T cells and intrathymic progenitors accounted for some patients' high TCRbeta diversity at day 60. Fresh T-cell production supplied most of the T-cell counts and diversity seen one year after transplant.

To note about this clonotype: The antigen remains undetermined.

Preparation of the TCRbeta library was carried out with unique molecular identifiers. TCRdb reprocessed the PCR reads with MiXCR, giving one entry per CDR3 protein. The sample lists about 98,000 distinct CDR3 sequences; about 7.5% were seen once. Germline V gene data show CDR1 as MDHEN and CDR2 as SYDVKM. CDR3 length equals 17 residues. J was trimmed by 7 bases and V by 2 bases; bases with no gene match: 8. The genes are TRBV28 and TRBJ1-6; the match to TRBD1 covers 10 bases. This TCR came from a boy aged 2 to 10 with acute lymphoblastic leukemia, due to receive a stem cell transplant. The source was PBMCs, collected before TCRalphabeta/CD19-depleted stem cell transplant. The CDR3 nucleotides are TGTGCCAGCAGTTTAACCGGGACAGGGGTTCAGAATTCACCCCTCCACTTT. It yields the protein CASSLTGTGVQNSPLHF. Full variable domain (outside the CDR3, taken from reference TRBV28 and TRBJ1-6): DVKVTQSSRYLVKRTGEKVFLECVQDMDHENMFWYRQDPGLGLRLIYFSYDVKMKEKGDIPEGYSVSREKKERFSLILESASTNQTSMYLCASSLTGTGVQNSPLHFGNGTRLTVT.